These T cell receptor beta chains were read from a single sample in a study of regulatory T cells in long-lasting Graves disease. Each CDR3 protein is one row after TCRdb ran MiXCR on the multiplex PCR reads. The table lists more than 300,000 distinct CDR3 sequences, around 16% of them singletons. Material: peripheral blood mononuclear cells (PBMCs), obtained at new diagnosis, from a patient treated with antithyroid drugs. These receptors came from a female donor with Graves disease. Each CDR3 is given with its conserved first and last residue.

V,J,CDR3
TRBV29-1,TRBJ2-2,CSVKQGNTGELFF
TRBV30,TRBJ2-7,CAWGTGIGYEQYF
TRBV7-6,TRBJ2-5,CASEAGGVLETQYF
TRBV11-2,TRBJ1-2,CASRVPGQSYSYTF
TRBV4-3,TRBJ2-2,CASSQNRLLTGELFF
TRBV19,TRBJ2-2,CASSIGGFPGELFF
TRBV10-3,TRBJ2-5,CATQDRVSQETQYF
TRBV24-1,TRBJ1-2,CATSSEQEIQGNESDYGYTF
TRBV4-1,TRBJ1-5,CASSQAFDRGSNQPQHF
TRBV7-2,TRBJ1-5,CASSSFQGSNQPQHF
TRBV4-1,TRBJ1-2,CASSGTGDYGYTF
TRBV28,TRBJ2-7,CATNGQTSYEQYF
TRBV9,TRBJ2-3,CASSPTVAGGTDTQYF
TRBV25-1,TRBJ2-7,CASSTGTQTYEQYF
TRBV3-1,TRBJ1-2,CASRPNERPNYGYTF
TRBV20-1,TRBJ2-1,CSARDRDRGLNEQFF
TRBV25-1,TRBJ1-2,CASSDSGYTF
TRBV10-2,TRBJ1-1,CASSELVEAFF
TRBV2,TRBJ2-7,CASSAPGTVSYEQYF
TRBV11-3,TRBJ2-1,CASSPDRGLGNEQFF
TRBV7-2,TRBJ2-1,CASSLSGTKNNEQFF
TRBV14,TRBJ2-1,CASSQVYEQFF
TRBV29-1,TRBJ1-1,CSVHLRGGNTEAFF
TRBV12-3/TRBV12-4,TRBJ2-7,CASSSSTGLDEQYF
TRBV4-1,TRBJ1-2,CASSQDAGTPYGYTF
TRBV12-3/TRBV12-4,TRBJ2-7,CATQGQSYEQYF
TRBV12-3/TRBV12-4,TRBJ2-1,CASCETYNEQFF
TRBV4-1,TRBJ2-1,CASSQESSVALAEQFF
TRBV3-1,TRBJ2-4,CASSLGTYNIQYF
TRBV11-2,TRBJ2-3,CASSSPSGDTQYF
TRBV20-1,TRBJ2-5,CSARFGTPFTQYF
TRBV7-2,NA,CASSLVGARTSGEPKRAQYF
TRBV4-3,TRBJ1-1,CASSPEAWGNTEAFF